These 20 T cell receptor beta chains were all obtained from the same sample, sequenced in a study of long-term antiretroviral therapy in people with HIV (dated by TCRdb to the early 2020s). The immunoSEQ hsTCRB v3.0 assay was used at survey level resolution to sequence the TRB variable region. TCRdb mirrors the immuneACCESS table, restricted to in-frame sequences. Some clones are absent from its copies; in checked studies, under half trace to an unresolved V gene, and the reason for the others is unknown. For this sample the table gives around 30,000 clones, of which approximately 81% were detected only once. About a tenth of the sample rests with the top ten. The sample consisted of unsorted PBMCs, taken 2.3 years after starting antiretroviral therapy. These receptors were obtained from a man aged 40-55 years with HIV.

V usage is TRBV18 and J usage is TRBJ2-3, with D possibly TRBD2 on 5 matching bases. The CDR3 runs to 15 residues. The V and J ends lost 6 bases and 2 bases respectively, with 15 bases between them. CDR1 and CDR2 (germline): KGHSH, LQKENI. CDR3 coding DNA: TGTGCCAGCTCTCGAGAAATGGACTTCACAGATACGCAGTATTTT. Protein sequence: CASSREMDFTDTQYF. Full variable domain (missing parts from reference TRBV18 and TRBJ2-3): NAGVMQNPRHLVRRRGQEARLRCSPMKGHSHVYWYRQLPEEGLKFMVYLQKENIIDESGMPKERFSAEFPKEGPSILRIQQVVRGDSAAYFCASSREMDFTDTQYFGPGTRLTVL.

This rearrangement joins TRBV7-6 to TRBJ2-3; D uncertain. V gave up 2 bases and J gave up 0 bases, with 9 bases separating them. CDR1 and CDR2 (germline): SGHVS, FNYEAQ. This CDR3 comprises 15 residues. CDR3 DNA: TGTGCCAGCAGCTTAAAAGACTTTAGCACAGATACGCAGTATTTT. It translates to CASSLKDFSTDTQYF.

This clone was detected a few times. In nucleotides, the CDR3 is TGTGCCAGCTCATCCCTTCGACAGGGTCCCTACGAGCAGTACTTC. Translating it yields CASSSLRQGPYEQYF. This chain links TRBV18 with TRBJ2-7; 7 bases align to TRBD1. The CDR3 spans 15 residues. The V gene's germline CDR1 is KGHSH and CDR2 LQKENI. V was pared by 5 bases and J by 2 bases, with 9 bases of the junction left unmatched.

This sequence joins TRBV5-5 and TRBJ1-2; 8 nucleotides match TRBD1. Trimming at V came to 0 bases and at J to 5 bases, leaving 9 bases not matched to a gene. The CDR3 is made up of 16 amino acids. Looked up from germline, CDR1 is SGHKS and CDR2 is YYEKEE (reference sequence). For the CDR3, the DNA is TGTGCCAGCAGCTTGGGGATAGGACAGGGAGGGTATGGCTACACCTTC. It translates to CASSLGIGQGGYGYTF.

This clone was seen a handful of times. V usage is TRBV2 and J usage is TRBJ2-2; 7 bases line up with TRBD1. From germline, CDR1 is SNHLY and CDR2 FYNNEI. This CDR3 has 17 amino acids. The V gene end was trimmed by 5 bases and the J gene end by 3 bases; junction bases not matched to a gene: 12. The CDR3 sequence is CASSPDRQPMDTGELFF. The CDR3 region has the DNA TGTGCCAGCAGTCCGGACAGGCAACCCATGGACACCGGGGAGCTGTTTTTT.

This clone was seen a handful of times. CDR3 region: CASSAPILSTDTQYF. The CDR3 DNA follows: TGTGCCAGCAGTGCCCCTATACTAAGCACAGATACGCAGTATTTT. The chain employs TRBV2 and TRBJ2-3, with D uncertain. CDR3 length: 15 amino acids. CDR1 SNHLY and CDR2 FYNNEI come from the germline V gene. Trimming took off 4 bases at V and 0 bases at J, with 11 bases between the two ends.

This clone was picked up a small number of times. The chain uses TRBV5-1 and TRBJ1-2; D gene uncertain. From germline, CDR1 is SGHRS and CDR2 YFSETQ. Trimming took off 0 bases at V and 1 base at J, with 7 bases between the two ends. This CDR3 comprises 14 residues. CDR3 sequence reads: CASSLGHSNYGYTF. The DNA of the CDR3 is TGCGCCAGCAGCTTGGGACACAGTAACTATGGCTACACCTTC.

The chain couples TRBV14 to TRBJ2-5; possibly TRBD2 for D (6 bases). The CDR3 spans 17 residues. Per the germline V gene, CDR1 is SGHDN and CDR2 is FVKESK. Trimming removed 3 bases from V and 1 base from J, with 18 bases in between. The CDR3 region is CASSHPPALATQETQYF. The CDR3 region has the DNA TGTGCCAGCAGCCACCCCCCGGCCCTAGCGACCCAAGAGACCCAGTACTTC.

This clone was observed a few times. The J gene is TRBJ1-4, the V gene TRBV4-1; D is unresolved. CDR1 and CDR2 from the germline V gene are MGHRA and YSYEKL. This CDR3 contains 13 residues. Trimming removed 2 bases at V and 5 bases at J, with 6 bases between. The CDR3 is CASSQQANEKLFF. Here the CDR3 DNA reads TGCGCCAGCAGCCAACAGGCCAATGAAAAACTGTTTTTT.

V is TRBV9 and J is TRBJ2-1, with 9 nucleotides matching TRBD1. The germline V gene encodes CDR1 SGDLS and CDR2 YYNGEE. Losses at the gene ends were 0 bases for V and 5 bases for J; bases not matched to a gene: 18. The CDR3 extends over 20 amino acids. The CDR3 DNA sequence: TGTGCCAGCAGCGTAGAGCCGGGACAGGGTGCAAGGGGGTCCGACAATGAGCAGTTCTTC. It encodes CASSVEPGQGARGSDNEQFF.

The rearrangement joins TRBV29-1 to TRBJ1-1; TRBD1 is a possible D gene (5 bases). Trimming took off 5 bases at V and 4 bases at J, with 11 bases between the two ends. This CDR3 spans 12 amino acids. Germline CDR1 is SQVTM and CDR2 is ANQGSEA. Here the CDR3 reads CSVRTGGTEAFF. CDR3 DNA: TGCAGCGTTAGGACGGGGGGCACTGAAGCTTTCTTT. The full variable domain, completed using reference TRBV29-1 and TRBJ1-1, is SAVISQKPSRDICQRGTSLTIQCQVDSQVTMMFWYRQQPGQSLTLIATANQGSEATYESGFVIDKFPISRPNLTFSTLTVSNMSPEDSSIYLCSVRTGGTEAFFGQGTRLTVV.

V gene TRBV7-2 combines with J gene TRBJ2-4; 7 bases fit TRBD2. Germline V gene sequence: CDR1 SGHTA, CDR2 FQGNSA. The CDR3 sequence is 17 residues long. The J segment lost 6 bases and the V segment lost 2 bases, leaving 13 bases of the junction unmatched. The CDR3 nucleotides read TGTGCCAGCAGCTTATCAGCAAAGCGGGATCCCCCAAACATTCAGTACTTC. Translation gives CASSLSAKRDPPNIQYF.

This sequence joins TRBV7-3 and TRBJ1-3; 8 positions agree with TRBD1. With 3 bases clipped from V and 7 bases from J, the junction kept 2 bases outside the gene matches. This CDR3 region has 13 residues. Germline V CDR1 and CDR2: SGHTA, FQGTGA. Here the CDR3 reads CASSFGQGNTIYF. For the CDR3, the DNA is TGTGCCAGCAGCTTTGGACAGGGCAACACCATATATTTT. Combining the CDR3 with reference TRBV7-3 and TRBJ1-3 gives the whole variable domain GAGVSQTPSNKVTEKGKYVELRCDPISGHTALYWYRQSLGQGPEFLIYFQGTGAADDSGLPNDRFFAVRPEGSVSTLKIQRTERGDSAVYLCASSFGQGNTIYFGEGSWLTVV.

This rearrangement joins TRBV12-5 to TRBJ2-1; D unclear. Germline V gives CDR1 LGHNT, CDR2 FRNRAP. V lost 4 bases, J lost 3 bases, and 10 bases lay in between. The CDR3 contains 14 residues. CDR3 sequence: CASGYDGDYNEQFF. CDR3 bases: TGTGCTAGTGGTTATGACGGCGACTACAATGAGCAGTTCTTC.

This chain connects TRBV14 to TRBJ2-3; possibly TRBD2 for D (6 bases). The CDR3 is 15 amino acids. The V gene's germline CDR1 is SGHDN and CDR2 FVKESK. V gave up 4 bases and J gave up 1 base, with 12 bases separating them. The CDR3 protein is CASSPTRRGTDTQYF. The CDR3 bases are TGTGCCAGCAGCCCAACAAGGAGGGGCACAGATACGCAGTATTTT.

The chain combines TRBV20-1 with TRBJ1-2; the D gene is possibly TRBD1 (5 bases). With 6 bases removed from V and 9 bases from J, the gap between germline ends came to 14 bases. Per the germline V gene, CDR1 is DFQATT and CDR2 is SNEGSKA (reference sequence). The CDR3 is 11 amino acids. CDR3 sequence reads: CSAWDGLRYTF. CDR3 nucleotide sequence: TGCAGTGCCTGGGACGGCCTGCGCTACACCTTC.

CDR3 DNA: TGTGCCAGCTCCATAGGTGACAGCTACAATGAGCAGTTCTTC. It specifies CASSIGDSYNEQFF. The chain is built from TRBV6-1 and TRBJ2-1; D is perhaps TRBD1 (5 bases). Germline assignment: CDR1 MNHNS and CDR2 SASEGT. This CDR3 comprises 14 residues. Trimming pared 8 bases from V and 3 bases from J, leaving 14 bases between.

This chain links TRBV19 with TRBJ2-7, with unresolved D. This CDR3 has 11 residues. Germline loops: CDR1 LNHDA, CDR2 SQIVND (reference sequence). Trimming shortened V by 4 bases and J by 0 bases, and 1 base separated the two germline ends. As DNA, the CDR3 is TGTGCCAGTAGTAGCTCCTACGAGCAGTACTTC. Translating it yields CASSSSYEQYF. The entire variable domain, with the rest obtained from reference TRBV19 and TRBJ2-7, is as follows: DGGITQSPKYLFRKEGQNVTLSCEQNLNHDAMYWYRQDPGQGLRLIYYSQIVNDFQKGDIAEGYSVSREKKESFPLTVTSAQKNPTAFYLCASSSSYEQYFGPGTRLTVT.

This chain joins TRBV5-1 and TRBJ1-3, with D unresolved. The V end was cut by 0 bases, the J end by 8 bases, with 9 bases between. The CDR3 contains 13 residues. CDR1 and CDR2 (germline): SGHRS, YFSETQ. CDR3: CASSLGMEDTIYF. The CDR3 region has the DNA TGCGCCAGCAGCTTGGGTATGGAGGACACCATATATTTT.

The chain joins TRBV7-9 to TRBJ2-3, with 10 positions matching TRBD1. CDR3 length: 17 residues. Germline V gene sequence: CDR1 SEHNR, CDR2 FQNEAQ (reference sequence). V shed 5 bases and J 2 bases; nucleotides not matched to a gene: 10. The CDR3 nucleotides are TGTGCCAGCAGCCAAGGAATGGGACAGGGGTACACAGATACGCAGTATTTT. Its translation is CASSQGMGQGYTDTQYF.